This paragraph reports one T cell receptor beta chain. This sample is part of a study of blood T cells in healthy people across ages. Then a second PCR, running about 6 to 12 cycles, was carried out with a sample-barcoded 5' primer and a J-beta primer mix. TCRdb reprocessed the 5' RACE reads via MiXCR and lists one record per CDR3 protein. The table records around 800,000 distinct CDR3 sequences, more than 40% of them present only once. The sequenced material came from blood. This clonotype was sampled from a man in his 60s in good health.

CDR3 DNA: TGTGCCAGCAGCTCCTCTCACTGGAGTAGCGGGCGCGAGCAGTACTTC. Its protein product is CASSSSHWSSGREQYF. The rearrangement links TRBV9 to TRBJ2-4; 7 bases are a match to TRBD2. The J call is in doubt because the DNA end fits TRBJ2-7 better. The CDR3 runs to 16 residues. Germline loops: CDR1 SGDLS, CDR2 YYNGEE.